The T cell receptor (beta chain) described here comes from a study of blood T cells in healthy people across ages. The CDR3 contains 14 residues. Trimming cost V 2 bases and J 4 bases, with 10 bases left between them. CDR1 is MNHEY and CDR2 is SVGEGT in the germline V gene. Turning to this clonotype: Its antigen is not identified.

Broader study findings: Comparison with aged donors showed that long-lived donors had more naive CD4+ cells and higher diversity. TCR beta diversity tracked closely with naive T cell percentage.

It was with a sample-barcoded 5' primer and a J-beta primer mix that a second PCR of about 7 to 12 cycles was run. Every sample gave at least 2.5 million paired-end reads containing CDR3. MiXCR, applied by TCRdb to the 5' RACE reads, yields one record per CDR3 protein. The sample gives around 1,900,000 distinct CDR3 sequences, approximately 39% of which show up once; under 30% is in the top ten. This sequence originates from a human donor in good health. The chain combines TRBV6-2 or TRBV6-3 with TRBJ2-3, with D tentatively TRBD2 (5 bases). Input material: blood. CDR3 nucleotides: TGTGCCAGCAGTTACGCGGTTAGCGCAGATACGCAGTATTTT. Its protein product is CASSYAVSADTQYF.